A few counts support the clone carrying this TCR beta chain. Germline V gives CDR1 SGDLS, CDR2 YYNGEE. J was trimmed by 2 bases and V by 4 bases; bases with no gene match: 8. The CDR3 spans 15 residues. The isolated RNA, all of it, was reverse transcribed, so expressed TCRB transcripts were what got sequenced. Assay: immunoSEQ multiplex PCR; the TCRdb copy retains only in-frame clones and omits some. Here the sample spans some 250,000 clones, around a quarter being singletons. The sample belongs to a study of beta chain features in type 1 diabetes. The V and J genes are TRBV9 and TRBJ2-7, with 8 positions matching TRBD2. What was sequenced was central memory CD4+ T cells from blood. This TCR came from a man aged 30 to 45 in good health. The CDR3 here is CASSRQGSGAYEQYF. For the CDR3, the DNA is TGTGCCAGCAGCCGTCAAGGTAGCGGGGCCTACGAGCAGTACTTC. The full variable domain, in which reference TRBV9 and TRBJ2-7 provide the parts outside the CDR3, is DSGVTQTPKHLITATGQRVTLRCSPRSGDLSVYWYQQSLDQGLQFLIQYYNGEERAKGNILERFSAQQFPDLHSELNLSSLELGDSALYFCASSRQGSGAYEQYFGPGTRLTVT.